The rows below give T cell receptor beta chains drawn from one sample of a study of blood T cell repertoires in COVID-19. This table comes from immunoSEQ multiplex PCR, and its TCRdb copy is limited to in-frame clones, with some not included. In the table there are about 340,000 clones, around 83% of which are singletons. Sequenced input: peripheral blood. The source of these receptors is a man aged 30-40 years with active or convalescent COVID-19. Both conserved end residues are part of each CDR3. Each record gives: J gene, D gene, clone size, V gene, CDR3 DNA, CDR3 protein. A D gene is named only where the DNA matches it firmly. Clone size is shown for a subset of rows, as once, few, many or a class of expanded clone.

J: TRBJ2-2; D: TRBD1; size: .; V: TRBV2; DNA: TGTGCCAGCAGGCCATCGGGGACAGCGAACACCGGGGAGCTGTTTTTT; CDR3: CASRPSGTANTGELFF
J: TRBJ1-5; D: .; size: .; V: TRBV4-3; DNA: TGCGCCAGCAGCCAAGATAATAGGGGAGGACAGCCCCAGCATTTT; CDR3: CASSQDNRGGQPQHF
J: TRBJ2-5; D: .; size: .; V: TRBV24-1; DNA: TGTGCCACCAGTGATTCCCCACAAGAGACCCAGTACTTC; CDR3: CATSDSPQETQYF
J: TRBJ2-1; D: TRBD2; size: .; V: TRBV30; DNA: TGTGCCTGGAAACTAGCGGGAGAGCAGTTCTTC; CDR3: CAWKLAGEQFF
J: TRBJ1-2; D: .; size: .; V: TRBV9; DNA: TGTGCCAGCAGCGTAGACCAGTATGGCTACACCTTC; CDR3: CASSVDQYGYTF
J: TRBJ2-2; D: .; size: .; V: TRBV30; DNA: TGTGCCTTGCGGACAGAGCACACCGGGGAGCTGTTTTTT; CDR3: CALRTEHTGELFF
J: TRBJ2-7; D: TRBD2; size: .; V: TRBV2; DNA: TGTGCCAGCAAGGAGTCTAGCGGGTCCTACGAGCAGTACTTC; CDR3: CASKESSGSYEQYF
J: TRBJ2-2; D: .; size: .; V: TRBV4-1; DNA: TGCGCCAGCAGCCCCCGATCTGGCACCAACACCGGGGAGCTGTTTTTT; CDR3: CASSPRSGTNTGELFF
J: TRBJ2-5; D: TRBD2; size: .; V: TRBV3-1/TRBV3-2; DNA: TGTGCCAGCAGCTTTGGGACTAGCGGGAGAGGAAAGACCCAGTACTTC; CDR3: CASSFGTSGRGKTQYF
J: TRBJ1-5; D: .; size: .; V: TRBV6-5; DNA: TGTGCCAGCAGTTACGCAGGGCTAAATCAGCCCCAGCATTTT; CDR3: CASSYAGLNQPQHF
J: TRBJ1-5; D: TRBD1; size: few; V: TRBV7-2; DNA: TGTGCCAGCAGCTTGTCAGGACAGGGGGCTGGGCCCCAGCATTTT; CDR3: CASSLSGQGAGPQHF
J: TRBJ2-7; D: TRBD2; size: .; V: TRBV6-5; DNA: TGTGCCAGCAGCGAGCGGGAGGGCTACGAGCAGTACTTC; CDR3: CASSEREGYEQYF
J: TRBJ1-2; D: TRBD1; size: .; V: TRBV2; DNA: TGTGCCAGCAATATCGACAGGGCGGCTGGCTACACCTTC; CDR3: CASNIDRAAGYTF
J: TRBJ2-2; D: TRBD2; size: .; V: TRBV7-2; DNA: TGTGCCAGCAGCTTAGGGAGCGGGAACGGGGAGCTGTTTTTT; CDR3: CASSLGSGNGELFF
J: TRBJ2-7; D: TRBD2; size: .; V: TRBV5-1; DNA: TGCGCCAGCAGCTTGGCGCTAGCGGGGATCCACGAGCAGTACTTC; CDR3: CASSLALAGIHEQYF
J: TRBJ1-3; D: .; size: .; V: TRBV27; DNA: TGTGCCAGCAGTTTACAATTCGGAAACACCATATATTTT; CDR3: CASSLQFGNTIYF
J: TRBJ1-2; D: .; size: .; V: TRBV3-1/TRBV3-2; DNA: TGTGCCAGCAGCCGAGATTCCACAGCCTACTATGGCTACACCTTC; CDR3: CASSRDSTAYYGYTF
J: TRBJ2-7; D: TRBD1; size: .; V: TRBV5-1; DNA: TGCGCCAGCAGCTCCGGGACAGGGGCATCCTCCTACGAGCAGTACTTC; CDR3: CASSSGTGASSYEQYF
J: TRBJ2-7; D: .; size: .; V: TRBV6-6; DNA: TGTGCCAGCAGCTATGACAGTAAGTCCTACGAGCAGTACTTC; CDR3: CASSYDSKSYEQYF
J: TRBJ2-2; D: .; size: .; V: TRBV21-1; DNA: TGTGCCAGCAGCAAAGCGGCTAGACAGGGCCAATTTCATAGGACCGGGGAGCTGTTTTTT; CDR3: CASSKAARQGQFHRTGELFF
J: TRBJ1-2; D: TRBD1; size: .; V: TRBV6-5; DNA: TGTGCCAGCAGTTTGGAGTACAGGGGGGTCGGCTACACCTTC; CDR3: CASSLEYRGVGYTF
J: TRBJ2-7; D: TRBD1; size: .; V: TRBV11-3; DNA: TGTGCCAGCAGCTCCTTGACAGGGCGCCACGAGCAGTACTTC; CDR3: CASSSLTGRHEQYF
J: TRBJ1-1; D: TRBD1; size: .; V: TRBV5-1; DNA: TGCGCCAGCAGCTTGGGGGACAGGTTGAACACTGAAGCTTTCTTT; CDR3: CASSLGDRLNTEAFF
J: TRBJ1-2; D: TRBD1; size: .; V: TRBV7-2; DNA: TGTGCCAGCAGCTTGAGCCGGGACAGTATCTATGGCTACACCTTC; CDR3: CASSLSRDSIYGYTF
J: TRBJ1-1; D: .; size: .; V: TRBV4-1; DNA: TGCGCCAGCAGCCAAGGCCGAGAGACTGAAGCTTTCTTT; CDR3: CASSQGRETEAFF
J: TRBJ1-5; D: .; size: .; V: TRBV28; DNA: TGTGCCAGCAGTTTTACTGTACAGGGAAGCAATCAGCCCCAGCATTTT; CDR3: CASSFTVQGSNQPQHF
J: TRBJ1-1; D: .; size: .; V: TRBV21-1; DNA: TGTGCCAGCAGCTCCCTTCAAGCTTTCTTT; CDR3: CASSSLQAFF
J: TRBJ2-3; D: TRBD2; size: .; V: TRBV10-3; DNA: TGTGCCACTGGACTAGCGGGAACAGATACGCAGTATTTT; CDR3: CATGLAGTDTQYF
J: TRBJ2-5; D: TRBD1; size: .; V: TRBV6-5; DNA: TGTGCCAGCAGTCGGGACAGGGGAGAGACCCAGTACTTC; CDR3: CASSRDRGETQYF
J: TRBJ2-3; D: .; size: .; V: TRBV10-3; DNA: TGTGCCATCAGTGACAGGGGGAGGGATACGCAGTATTTT; CDR3: CAISDRGRDTQYF
J: TRBJ2-5; D: .; size: .; V: TRBV5-8; DNA: TGTGCCAGCAGCCCCAGGGAAGAGGCAGAGACCCAGTACTTC; CDR3: CASSPREEAETQYF
J: TRBJ2-7; D: .; size: .; V: TRBV9; DNA: TGTGCCAGCAGCGTAACTCGGGGGACCGAGCAGTACTTC; CDR3: CASSVTRGTEQYF
J: TRBJ1-2; D: .; size: .; V: TRBV12-5; DNA: TGTGCTAGTGGTTTGGGACTCCATAACTATGGCTACACCTTC; CDR3: CASGLGLHNYGYTF
J: TRBJ1-2; D: TRBD1; size: .; V: TRBV7-6; DNA: TGTGCCAGCAGCTCTGGGACAGAGGGGAACTATGGCTACACCTTC; CDR3: CASSSGTEGNYGYTF
J: TRBJ1-5; D: TRBD1; size: few; V: TRBV27; DNA: TGTGCCAGCAGTCCGCCGGGACAGGAGGTGGACCCAAATCAGCCCCAGCATTTT; CDR3: CASSPPGQEVDPNQPQHF
J: TRBJ2-7; D: TRBD1; size: .; V: TRBV5-1; DNA: TGCGCCAGCAGCTTGGGAACAGGGGGACTCTACGAGCAGTACTTC; CDR3: CASSLGTGGLYEQYF
J: TRBJ2-1; D: TRBD2; size: .; V: TRBV5-1; DNA: TGCGCCAGCAGCTTCGGTGCGGGGGTGAATGAGCAGTTCTTC; CDR3: CASSFGAGVNEQFF
J: TRBJ2-1; D: .; size: .; V: TRBV11-3; DNA: TGTGCCAGCAGCCTCCGGAATGAGCAGTTCTTC; CDR3: CASSLRNEQFF
J: TRBJ2-7; D: .; size: .; V: TRBV18; DNA: TGTGCCAGCTCACCAAGATCCCGCGCCTACGAGCAGTACTTC; CDR3: CASSPRSRAYEQYF
J: TRBJ2-7; D: .; size: .; V: TRBV12-3/TRBV12-4; DNA: TGTGCCAGCAGTTTTGGACAGCCCGAGCAGTACTTC; CDR3: CASSFGQPEQYF
J: TRBJ1-5; D: TRBD1; size: .; V: TRBV28; DNA: TGTGCCAGCAGATCCTCCAGGACAGGGGTTCAGCCCCAGCATTTT; CDR3: CASRSSRTGVQPQHF
J: TRBJ1-1; D: TRBD1; size: .; V: TRBV4-3; DNA: TGCGCCAGCAGCCTCACCAGGGGGGACTCCGGGGCTTTCTTT; CDR3: CASSLTRGDSGAFF
J: TRBJ2-7; D: .; size: few; V: TRBV19; DNA: TGTGCCAGTAGTATCTCGCAGGGTCGGTACGAGCAGTACTTC; CDR3: CASSISQGRYEQYF
J: TRBJ2-5; D: TRBD2; size: once; V: TRBV7-9; DNA: TGTGCCAGCAGCTTAGGTGCGGGGGAGGAGACCCAGTACTTC; CDR3: CASSLGAGEETQYF
J: TRBJ1-3; D: .; size: .; V: TRBV10-1; DNA: TGCGCCAGCAGTGGTAGGAGTTCTGGAAACACCATATATTTT; CDR3: CASSGRSSGNTIYF
J: TRBJ2-7; D: TRBD1; size: .; V: TRBV3-1/TRBV3-2; DNA: TGTGCCAGCAGCCAAGGCACCCGGACAGGGTATGGCTACGAGCAGTACTTC; CDR3: CASSQGTRTGYGYEQYF
J: TRBJ1-4; D: .; size: .; V: TRBV3-1/TRBV3-2; DNA: TGTGCCAGCAGCCGGACTCCTCTTGCAACTAATGAAAAACTGTTTTTT; CDR3: CASSRTPLATNEKLFF
J: TRBJ2-4; D: .; size: .; V: TRBV2; DNA: TGTGCCAGCAGTGTAATAGCCAAAAACATTCAGTACTTC; CDR3: CASSVIAKNIQYF
J: TRBJ1-4; D: TRBD1; size: .; V: TRBV2; DNA: TGTGCCAGCAGCCGGGACAGTAATGAAAAACTGTTTTTT; CDR3: CASSRDSNEKLFF
J: TRBJ2-2; D: .; size: .; V: TRBV5-1; DNA: TGCGCCAGCAGCCTATCACCTGTGAACACCGGGGAGCTGTTTTTT; CDR3: CASSLSPVNTGELFF
J: TRBJ1-2; D: TRBD1; size: .; V: TRBV19; DNA: TGTGCCAGTAGTGCGGGGGGACAGGGGAACTATGGCTACACCTTC; CDR3: CASSAGGQGNYGYTF